A selection of T cell receptor beta chains follows, all from one sample in a study of shared clonotypes between healthy human individuals. The table came from immunoSEQ multiplex PCR; TCRdb's copy has only in-frame clones and leaves some out. This table has 2.5 million or so clones, roughly 92% appearing once. The sample consisted of naive CD4+ T cells sorted from blood. Receptors originate from a man younger than 30 in good health. The CDR3 runs from the conserved cysteine through the conserved F or W. A D gene is named only where the DNA matches it firmly. For some rows the clone size is stated as once, few or many, or as a class when expanded; others skip it.

v_call: TRBV18; clone_size: -; d_call: -; j_call: TRBJ2-5; cdr3_aa: CASSPPGRLKETQYF; cdr3_nt: TGTGCCAGCTCACCACCGGGACGGCTGAAAGAGACCCAGTACTTC
v_call: TRBV18; clone_size: -; d_call: -; j_call: TRBJ2-5; cdr3_aa: CASSPRLDYQETQYF; cdr3_nt: TGTGCCAGCTCACCACGGCTGGACTACCAAGAGACCCAGTACTTC
v_call: TRBV27; clone_size: -; d_call: TRBD2; j_call: TRBJ2-7; cdr3_aa: CASSRTSGKSYEQYF; cdr3_nt: TGTGCCAGCAGTAGGACTAGCGGGAAATCCTACGAGCAGTACTTC
v_call: TRBV28; clone_size: -; d_call: -; j_call: TRBJ1-2; cdr3_aa: CASSLGEGGYYGYTF; cdr3_nt: TGTGCCAGCAGTTTGGGGGAGGGCGGCTATTATGGCTACACCTTC
v_call: TRBV5-4; clone_size: -; d_call: TRBD1; j_call: TRBJ1-4; cdr3_aa: CASSRGTAPEKLFF; cdr3_nt: TGTGCCAGCTCTCGTGGGACAGCACCTGAAAAACTGTTTTTT
v_call: TRBV6-1; clone_size: -; d_call: -; j_call: TRBJ1-5; cdr3_aa: CATTDNSNQPQHF; cdr3_nt: TGTGCCACGACAGACAATAGCAATCAGCCCCAGCATTTT
v_call: TRBV18; clone_size: -; d_call: TRBD2; j_call: TRBJ2-2; cdr3_aa: CASSPYGGTGELFF; cdr3_nt: TGTGCCAGCTCACCATACGGGGGGACCGGGGAGCTGTTTTTT
v_call: TRBV25-1; clone_size: -; d_call: -; j_call: TRBJ2-3; cdr3_aa: CASGSGRGARGTQYF; cdr3_nt: TGTGCCAGCGGGTCTGGACGGGGGGCCAGGGGTACGCAGTATTTT
v_call: TRBV20-1; clone_size: -; d_call: -; j_call: TRBJ2-7; cdr3_aa: CSAPDRYEQYF; cdr3_nt: TGCAGTGCTCCGGACAGATACGAGCAGTACTTC
v_call: TRBV6-6; clone_size: once; d_call: -; j_call: TRBJ2-1; cdr3_aa: CASSFRDNEQFF; cdr3_nt: TGTGCCAGCAGTTTCCGGGACAATGAGCAGTTCTTC
v_call: TRBV30; clone_size: -; d_call: -; j_call: TRBJ2-1; cdr3_aa: CAWSVLLDNEQFF; cdr3_nt: TGTGCCTGGAGTGTACTCTTGGACAATGAGCAGTTCTTC
v_call: TRBV9; clone_size: -; d_call: TRBD2; j_call: TRBJ2-3; cdr3_aa: CASSVAAGGPSQGQDTQYF; cdr3_nt: TGTGCCAGCAGCGTAGCTGCGGGAGGGCCGTCACAGGGTCAGGATACGCAGTATTTT
v_call: TRBV7-9; clone_size: -; d_call: -; j_call: TRBJ2-7; cdr3_aa: CASSRTDRYEQYF; cdr3_nt: TGTGCCAGCAGCCGAACAGACAGATACGAGCAGTACTTC
v_call: TRBV13; clone_size: -; d_call: -; j_call: TRBJ2-2; cdr3_aa: CASGREYTGELFF; cdr3_nt: TGTGCCAGCGGTAGGGAATACACCGGGGAGCTGTTTTTT
v_call: TRBV2; clone_size: -; d_call: -; j_call: TRBJ2-7; cdr3_aa: CASSPDLYEQYF; cdr3_nt: TGTGCCAGCAGTCCGGATCTCTACGAGCAGTACTTC
v_call: TRBV4-1; clone_size: -; d_call: TRBD2; j_call: TRBJ2-5; cdr3_aa: CASSQDRLAGARETQYF; cdr3_nt: TGCGCCAGCAGCCAAGATCGTCTAGCGGGAGCGCGGGAGACCCAGTACTTC
v_call: TRBV5-1; clone_size: -; d_call: TRBD1; j_call: TRBJ2-7; cdr3_aa: CASSLPDRVDEQYF; cdr3_nt: TGCGCCAGCAGCTTACCGGACAGGGTCGACGAGCAGTACTTC
v_call: TRBV11-1; clone_size: -; d_call: -; j_call: TRBJ1-1; cdr3_aa: CASSLAVKSGSTEAFF; cdr3_nt: TGTGCCAGCAGCTTAGCGGTGAAGAGCGGGAGCACTGAAGCTTTCTTT
v_call: TRBV6-6; clone_size: -; d_call: -; j_call: TRBJ2-2; cdr3_aa: CASREGGSGELFF; cdr3_nt: TGTGCCAGCAGGGAGGGGGGCTCCGGGGAGCTGTTTTTT
v_call: TRBV6-5; clone_size: -; d_call: -; j_call: TRBJ1-1; cdr3_aa: CASSPGATKRGAFF; cdr3_nt: TGTGCCAGCAGTCCCGGGGCCACCAAAAGAGGAGCTTTCTTT
v_call: TRBV29-1; clone_size: -; d_call: TRBD2; j_call: TRBJ2-2; cdr3_aa: CSGRTSGTGELFF; cdr3_nt: TGCAGCGGGCGGACTAGCGGGACTGGGGAGCTGTTTTTT
v_call: TRBV9; clone_size: -; d_call: -; j_call: TRBJ2-7; cdr3_aa: CASSVDVLGEQYF; cdr3_nt: TGTGCCAGCAGCGTAGACGTTCTCGGCGAGCAGTACTTC
v_call: TRBV11-2; clone_size: -; d_call: -; j_call: TRBJ2-1; cdr3_aa: CASSFGPGNYNEQFF; cdr3_nt: TGTGCCAGCAGCTTTGGGCCAGGCAACTACAATGAGCAGTTCTTC
v_call: TRBV7-2; clone_size: -; d_call: -; j_call: TRBJ1-2; cdr3_aa: CASAGPGDPSGYTF; cdr3_nt: TGTGCCAGCGCCGGGCCAGGGGATCCTAGTGGCTACACCTTC
v_call: TRBV29-1; clone_size: -; d_call: -; j_call: TRBJ1-1; cdr3_aa: CSVVRQMAAEAFF; cdr3_nt: TGCAGCGTTGTGCGCCAGATGGCTGCTGAAGCTTTCTTT
v_call: TRBV7-9; clone_size: -; d_call: TRBD1; j_call: TRBJ1-4; cdr3_aa: CASSLGQGAREKLFF; cdr3_nt: TGTGCCAGCAGCTTAGGACAGGGGGCTCGGGAAAAACTGTTTTTT
v_call: TRBV10-3; clone_size: -; d_call: -; j_call: TRBJ2-5; cdr3_aa: CAISLDAGVETQYF; cdr3_nt: TGTGCCATCAGCCTGGACGCCGGGGTAGAGACCCAGTACTTC
v_call: TRBV2; clone_size: -; d_call: -; j_call: TRBJ1-2; cdr3_aa: CASSEGSANYGYTF; cdr3_nt: TGTGCCAGCAGTGAAGGCAGCGCCAACTATGGCTACACCTTC
v_call: TRBV6-5; clone_size: -; d_call: TRBD1; j_call: TRBJ1-2; cdr3_aa: CASSYSTGDGYTF; cdr3_nt: TGTGCCAGCAGTTACTCTACAGGGGATGGCTACACCTTC
v_call: TRBV2; clone_size: -; d_call: TRBD1; j_call: TRBJ1-2; cdr3_aa: CASRGTALNYGYTF; cdr3_nt: TGTGCCAGCAGGGGGACAGCCCTTAACTATGGCTACACCTTC
v_call: TRBV5-1; clone_size: -; d_call: -; j_call: TRBJ2-5; cdr3_aa: CASSLRVTETQYF; cdr3_nt: TGCGCCAGCAGCTTACGGGTAACGGAGACCCAGTACTTC
v_call: TRBV7-3; clone_size: few; d_call: -; j_call: TRBJ2-1; cdr3_aa: CASSLALEGEQFF; cdr3_nt: TGTGCCAGCAGCTTAGCCCTAGAGGGTGAGCAGTTCTTC
v_call: TRBV11-2; clone_size: -; d_call: TRBD1; j_call: TRBJ2-1; cdr3_aa: CASSLGWRGDREYNEQFF; cdr3_nt: TGTGCCAGCAGCTTAGGATGGCGCGGGGACAGGGAATACAATGAGCAGTTCTTC
v_call: TRBV11-3; clone_size: -; d_call: TRBD1; j_call: TRBJ2-5; cdr3_aa: CASSLEGRGHQETQYF; cdr3_nt: TGTGCCAGCAGCTTAGAGGGCAGGGGGCATCAAGAGACCCAGTACTTC
v_call: TRBV5-6; clone_size: -; d_call: TRBD2; j_call: TRBJ2-7; cdr3_aa: CASSWILAGGSYEQYF; cdr3_nt: TGTGCCAGCAGCTGGATCCTAGCGGGGGGCTCCTACGAGCAGTACTTC
v_call: TRBV21-1; clone_size: -; d_call: -; j_call: TRBJ1-6; cdr3_aa: CASSKVPAHNSPLHF; cdr3_nt: TGTGCCAGCAGCAAAGTGCCGGCCCATAATTCACCCCTCCACTTT
v_call: TRBV28; clone_size: -; d_call: -; j_call: TRBJ1-2; cdr3_aa: CASSLIGQRNGYTF; cdr3_nt: TGTGCCAGCAGTTTAATTGGCCAAAGGAATGGCTACACCTTC
v_call: TRBV6-1; clone_size: -; d_call: -; j_call: TRBJ2-1; cdr3_aa: CASSADTYNEQFF; cdr3_nt: TGTGCCAGCAGCGCCGATACCTACAATGAGCAGTTCTTC
v_call: TRBV18; clone_size: -; d_call: TRBD1; j_call: TRBJ1-1; cdr3_aa: CASHDTGGTEAFF; cdr3_nt: TGTGCCAGCCATGATACAGGGGGCACTGAAGCTTTCTTT
v_call: TRBV28; clone_size: -; d_call: -; j_call: TRBJ2-7; cdr3_aa: CASASWDEQYF; cdr3_nt: TGTGCCAGTGCTTCATGGGACGAGCAGTACTTC
v_call: TRBV6-6; clone_size: -; d_call: -; j_call: TRBJ2-2; cdr3_aa: CASTPLASGELFF; cdr3_nt: TGTGCCAGCACCCCCTTAGCTTCGGGGGAGCTGTTTTTT
v_call: TRBV28; clone_size: -; d_call: TRBD2; j_call: TRBJ2-3; cdr3_aa: CASSPLTSAGTDTQYF; cdr3_nt: TGTGCCAGCAGCCCCCTTACTAGCGCTGGCACAGATACGCAGTATTTT
v_call: TRBV4-1; clone_size: -; d_call: TRBD1; j_call: TRBJ1-2; cdr3_aa: CASSHYRGFNYGYTF; cdr3_nt: TGCGCCAGCAGTCACTACAGGGGGTTTAACTATGGCTACACCTTC
v_call: TRBV6-5; clone_size: -; d_call: TRBD1; j_call: TRBJ1-2; cdr3_aa: CASSGTGTWYGYTF; cdr3_nt: TGTGCCAGCAGTGGGACAGGGACGTGGTACGGCTACACCTTC
v_call: TRBV28; clone_size: -; d_call: -; j_call: TRBJ1-5; cdr3_aa: CATWTGGQPQHF; cdr3_nt: TGTGCCACCTGGACCGGGGGCCAGCCCCAGCATTTT
v_call: TRBV6-5; clone_size: -; d_call: TRBD1; j_call: TRBJ1-1; cdr3_aa: CASSPTGSTEAFF; cdr3_nt: TGTGCCAGCAGTCCGACAGGGTCAACGGAAGCTTTCTTT
v_call: TRBV30; clone_size: -; d_call: -; j_call: TRBJ2-1; cdr3_aa: CAWMGDSYNEQFF; cdr3_nt: TGTGCCTGGATGGGGGATTCATACAATGAGCAGTTCTTC
v_call: TRBV7-9; clone_size: -; d_call: -; j_call: TRBJ2-3; cdr3_aa: CASSLSGANTQYF; cdr3_nt: TGTGCCAGCAGCTTATCTGGGGCAAATACGCAGTATTTT
v_call: TRBV28; clone_size: -; d_call: TRBD1; j_call: TRBJ2-7; cdr3_aa: CASSLQDRWIYEQYF; cdr3_nt: TGTGCCAGCAGTTTACAGGACAGGTGGATCTACGAGCAGTACTTC
v_call: TRBV27; clone_size: -; d_call: -; j_call: TRBJ1-1; cdr3_aa: CASSLTLNTEAFF; cdr3_nt: TGTGCCAGCAGTTTGACATTGAACACTGAAGCTTTCTTT
v_call: TRBV19; clone_size: -; d_call: TRBD1; j_call: TRBJ2-7; cdr3_aa: CASSRWGTGAYEQYF; cdr3_nt: TGTGCCAGTAGTCGGTGGGGGACAGGGGCCTACGAGCAGTACTTC
v_call: TRBV15; clone_size: once; d_call: -; j_call: TRBJ1-4; cdr3_aa: CATSRKRRSTNEKLFF; cdr3_nt: TGTGCCACCAGCAGGAAGAGGAGGTCAACTAATGAAAAACTGTTTTTT
v_call: TRBV2; clone_size: -; d_call: -; j_call: TRBJ2-1; cdr3_aa: CASSDMLPYNEQFF; cdr3_nt: TGTGCCAGCAGTGATATGCTGCCCTACAATGAGCAGTTCTTC
v_call: TRBV2; clone_size: once; d_call: -; j_call: TRBJ1-3; cdr3_aa: CASRLQGSGNTIYF; cdr3_nt: TGTGCCAGCAGACTTCAGGGCTCTGGAAACACCATATATTTT
v_call: TRBV7-2; clone_size: -; d_call: -; j_call: TRBJ1-3; cdr3_aa: CASSFVQGKGNTIYF; cdr3_nt: TGTGCCAGCAGCTTTGTACAGGGAAAGGGTAACACCATATATTTT